Shown below are 6 T cell receptor beta chains from a single sample sequenced in a study of CD8+CD57+ T cells in acquired aplastic anemia. Before being chosen for sequencing, patients had shown CD8+CD57+ cell expansion by flow cytometry. TCR beta VDJ combinations and CDR3 sequences were profiled from genomic DNA. In TCRdb, the reads were re-called with MiXCR into one record per CDR3 protein. This table holds some 200,000 distinct CDR3 sequences, less than 60% found once. Sequencing used sorted CD4+, CD8+, or CD8+CD57+ T cells (not recorded which) from PBMCs. These receptors were taken from a human donor with aplastic anemia.

Points on this clonotype: Lacking the conserved final phenylalanine or tryptophan, this CDR3 likely reflects a read error. This rearrangement joins TRBV7-8 to TRBJ2-5, with 9 bases matching TRBD1. CDR1 and CDR2 (germline): SGHVS, FQNEAQ. CDR3 length: 18 residues. The junction had 16 bases not matched to a gene; V was cut back by 3 bases and J by 5 bases. The CDR3 spells CASSFPQSQGARGETQYL. The CDR3 nucleotides read TGTGCCAGCAGCTTCCCTCAGTCACAGGGGGCGCGTGGGGAGACCCAGTACCTC.

V and J are TRBV2 and TRBJ1-4, with D possibly being TRBD1 (5 bases). V gave up 2 bases and J gave up 7 bases, with 14 bases separating them. The germline gives CDR1 SNHLY, CDR2 FYNNEI. The CDR3 extends over 15 amino acids. CDR3 in DNA: TGTGCCAGCAGTGAAAAGTCAGGGACCACTGAAAAACTGTTTTTT. It yields the protein CASSEKSGTTEKLFF.

There are many counts of this clonotype. This chain uses TRBV7-9 with TRBJ1-1, with D uncertain. The V end was cut by 7 bases, the J end by 6 bases, with 30 bases between. Germline-derived CDR1 and CDR2 are SEHNR and FQNEAQ (reference sequence). The length of the CDR3 is 18 residues. The CDR3 here is CASNSQPPSDFFGAEAFF. The CDR3 nucleotides are TGTGCCAGCAACTCTCAACCACCTTCGGACTTTTTTGGCGCTGAAGCTTTCTTT.

The chain couples TRBV2 to TRBJ2-3, with D maybe TRBD2 (5 bases). V lost 6 bases, J lost 4 bases, and 17 bases lay in between. Looked up from germline, CDR1 is SNHLY and CDR2 is FYNNEI. CDR3 length: 15 residues. Here the CDR3 DNA reads TGTGCCAGCAGCCCACAGAGGGTTGGACCAGATACGCAGTATTTT. Its translation: CASSPQRVGPDTQYF.

The genes are TRBV19 and TRBJ1-1; 8 bases agree with TRBD1. Unmatched junction bases numbered 12, after V lost 8 bases and J lost 1 base. The CDR3 covers 16 residues. Germline V gene data show CDR1 as LNHDA and CDR2 as SQIVND (reference sequence). The chain's CDR3 is CASQWARGPANTEAFF. As DNA, the CDR3 is TGTGCCAGTCAATGGGCCAGGGGGCCAGCGAACACTGAAGCTTTCTTT.

This clonotype was recorded many times. The rearrangement uses TRBV7-2 and TRBJ1-5; no definite D call. The V and J ends lost 0 bases and 5 bases respectively, with 11 bases between them. CDR3 length: 15 residues. Germline V gene sequence: CDR1 SGHTA, CDR2 FQGNSA. The CDR3 loop is CASSLASRADQPQHF. CDR3 nucleotide sequence: TGTGCCAGCAGCTTAGCGAGCAGAGCGGATCAGCCCCAGCATTTT.